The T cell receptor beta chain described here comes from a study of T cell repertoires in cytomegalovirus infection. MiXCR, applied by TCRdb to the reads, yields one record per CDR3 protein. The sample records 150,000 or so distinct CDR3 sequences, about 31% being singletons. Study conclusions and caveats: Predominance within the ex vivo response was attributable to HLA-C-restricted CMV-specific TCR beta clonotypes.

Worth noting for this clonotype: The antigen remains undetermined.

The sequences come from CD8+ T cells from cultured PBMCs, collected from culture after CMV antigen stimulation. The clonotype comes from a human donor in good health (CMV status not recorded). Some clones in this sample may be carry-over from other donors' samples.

The CDR3 sequence: CASSSDAWGTQYF. CDR3 in DNA: TGTGCCAGCAGTTCCGACGCCTGGGGGACCCAGTACTTC. The rearrangement uses TRBV7-6 and TRBJ2-5; D is undetermined. Deletions cut 6 bases from V and 7 bases from J, with 15 bases between. CDR3 length: 13 amino acids. CDR1 and CDR2 from the germline V gene are SGHVS and FNYEAQ.